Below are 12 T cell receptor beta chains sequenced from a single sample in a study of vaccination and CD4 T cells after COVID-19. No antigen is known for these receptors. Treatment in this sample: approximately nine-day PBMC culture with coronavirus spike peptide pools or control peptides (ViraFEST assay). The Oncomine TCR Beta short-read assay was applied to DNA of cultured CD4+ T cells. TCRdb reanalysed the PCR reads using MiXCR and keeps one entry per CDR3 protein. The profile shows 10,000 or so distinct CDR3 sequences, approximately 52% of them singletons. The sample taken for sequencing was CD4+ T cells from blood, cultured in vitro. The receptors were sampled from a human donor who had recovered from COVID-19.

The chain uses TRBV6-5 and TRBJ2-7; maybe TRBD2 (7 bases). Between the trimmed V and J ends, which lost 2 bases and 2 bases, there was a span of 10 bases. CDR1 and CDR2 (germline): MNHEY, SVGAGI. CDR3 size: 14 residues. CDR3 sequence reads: CASSYEGGAYEQYF. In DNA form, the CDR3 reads TGTGCCAGCAGTTACGAGGGGGGGGCCTACGAGCAGTACTTC.

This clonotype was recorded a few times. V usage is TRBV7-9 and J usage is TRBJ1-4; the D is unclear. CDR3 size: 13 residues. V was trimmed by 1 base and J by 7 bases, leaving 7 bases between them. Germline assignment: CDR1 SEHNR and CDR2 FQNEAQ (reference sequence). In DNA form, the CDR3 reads TGTGCCAGCAGCTTAGTCTTGGGTGAAAAACTGTTTTTT. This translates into CASSLVLGEKLFF.

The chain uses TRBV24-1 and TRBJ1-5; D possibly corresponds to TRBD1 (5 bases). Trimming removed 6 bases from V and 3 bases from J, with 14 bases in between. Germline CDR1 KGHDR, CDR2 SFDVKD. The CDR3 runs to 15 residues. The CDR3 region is CATSLGAPNNQPQHF. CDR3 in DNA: TGTGCCACCAGTCTAGGGGCCCCCAACAATCAGCCCCAGCATTTT.

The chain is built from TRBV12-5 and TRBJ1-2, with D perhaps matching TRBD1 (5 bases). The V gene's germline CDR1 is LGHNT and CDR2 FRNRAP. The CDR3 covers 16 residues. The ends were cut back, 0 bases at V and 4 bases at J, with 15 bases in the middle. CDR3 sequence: CASGLVVGGLGYGYTF. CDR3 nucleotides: TGTGCTAGTGGTTTGGTAGTTGGGGGATTGGGCTATGGCTACACCTTC.

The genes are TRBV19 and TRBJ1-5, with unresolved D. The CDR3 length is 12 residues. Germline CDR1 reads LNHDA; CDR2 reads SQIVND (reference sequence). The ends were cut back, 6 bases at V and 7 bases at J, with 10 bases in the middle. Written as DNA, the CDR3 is TGTGCCAGTAGCTACTTGGGACAGCCCCAGCATTTT. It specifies CASSYLGQPQHF.

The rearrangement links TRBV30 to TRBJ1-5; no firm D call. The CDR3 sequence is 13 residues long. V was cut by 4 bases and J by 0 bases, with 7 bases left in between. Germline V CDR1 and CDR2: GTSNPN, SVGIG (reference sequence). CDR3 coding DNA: TGTGCCTGGATGGGAGATAGCAATCAGCCCCAGCATTTT. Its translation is CAWMGDSNQPQHF.

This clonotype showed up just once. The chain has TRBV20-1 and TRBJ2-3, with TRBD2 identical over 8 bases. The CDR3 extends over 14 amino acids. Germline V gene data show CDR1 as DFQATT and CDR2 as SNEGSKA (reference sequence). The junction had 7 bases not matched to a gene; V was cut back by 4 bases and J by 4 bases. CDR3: CSATGSGGPDTQYF. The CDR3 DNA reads TGCAGTGCTACGGGAAGCGGGGGACCAGATACGCAGTATTTT.

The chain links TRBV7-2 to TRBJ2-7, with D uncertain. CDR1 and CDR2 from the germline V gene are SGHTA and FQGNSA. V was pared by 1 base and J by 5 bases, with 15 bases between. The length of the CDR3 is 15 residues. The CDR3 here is CASSLEVRYRHEQYF. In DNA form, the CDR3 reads TGTGCCAGCAGCTTAGAGGTCAGGTATCGGCACGAGCAGTACTTC. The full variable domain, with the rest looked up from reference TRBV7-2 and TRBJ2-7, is GAGVSQSPSNKVTEKGKDVELRCDPISGHTALYWYRQSLGQGLEFLIYFQGNSAPDKSGLPSDRFSAERTGGSVSTLTIQRTQQEDSAVYLCASSLEVRYRHEQYFGPGTRLTVT.

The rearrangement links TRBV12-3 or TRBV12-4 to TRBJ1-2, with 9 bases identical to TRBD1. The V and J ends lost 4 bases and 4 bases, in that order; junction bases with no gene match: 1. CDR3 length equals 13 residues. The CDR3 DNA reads TGTGCCAGCAGTTCGACAGGGGGCTATGGCTACACCTTC. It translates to CASSSTGGYGYTF.

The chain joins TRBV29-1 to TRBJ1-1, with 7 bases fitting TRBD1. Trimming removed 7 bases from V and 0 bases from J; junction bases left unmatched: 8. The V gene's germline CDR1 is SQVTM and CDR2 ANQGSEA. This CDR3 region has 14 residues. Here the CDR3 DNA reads TGCAGCGCCGACAGGGCGCTGTTGAACACTGAAGCTTTCTTT. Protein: CSADRALLNTEAFF.

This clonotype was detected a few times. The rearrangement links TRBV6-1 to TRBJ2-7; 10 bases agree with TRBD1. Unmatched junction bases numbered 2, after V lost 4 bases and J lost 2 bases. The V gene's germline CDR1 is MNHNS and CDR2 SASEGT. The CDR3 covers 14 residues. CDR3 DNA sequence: TGTGCCAGCAGTGGCGGGACAGGGGCCTACGAGCAGTACTTC. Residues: CASSGGTGAYEQYF.

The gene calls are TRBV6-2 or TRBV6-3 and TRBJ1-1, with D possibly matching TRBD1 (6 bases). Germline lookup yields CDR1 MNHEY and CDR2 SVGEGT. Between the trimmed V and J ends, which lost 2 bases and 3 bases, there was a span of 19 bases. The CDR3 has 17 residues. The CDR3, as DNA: TGTGCCAGCAGTTACCCCGGTGGAGGGGGTTCGGACACTGAAGCTTTCTTT. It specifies CASSYPGGGGSDTEAFF.